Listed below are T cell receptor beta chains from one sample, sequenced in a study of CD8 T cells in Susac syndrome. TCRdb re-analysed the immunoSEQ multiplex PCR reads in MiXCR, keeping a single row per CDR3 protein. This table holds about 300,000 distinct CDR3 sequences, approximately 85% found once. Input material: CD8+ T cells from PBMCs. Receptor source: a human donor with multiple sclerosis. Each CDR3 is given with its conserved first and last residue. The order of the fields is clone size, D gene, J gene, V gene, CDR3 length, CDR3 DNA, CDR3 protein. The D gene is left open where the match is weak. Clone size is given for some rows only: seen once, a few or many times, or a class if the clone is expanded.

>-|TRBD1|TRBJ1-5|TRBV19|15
TGTGCCAACGATTTTCCGGGACAGATCAATCAGCCCCAGCATTTT
CANDFPGQINQPQHF
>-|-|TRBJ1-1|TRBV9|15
TGTGCCAGCAGCACAACAGGGAAGTTGAACCCTGAAGCTTTCTTT
CASSTTGKLNPEAFF
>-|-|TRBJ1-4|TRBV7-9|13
TGTGCCAGCACCTTGGAGGGTAATGAAAAACTGTTTTTT
CASTLEGNEKLFF
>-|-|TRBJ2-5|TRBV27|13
TGTGCCAGCGCGGGATGGTACCAAGAGACCCAGTACTTC
CASAGWYQETQYF
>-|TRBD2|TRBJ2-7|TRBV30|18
TGTGCCTCGGGAGGGACATTCGTTGGACTAGCGGGCCCCCACGAGCAGTACTTC
CASGGTFVGLAGPHEQYF
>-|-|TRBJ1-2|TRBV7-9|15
TGTGCCAGCAGCTTACCCGACGGACAGCACTATGGCTACACCTTC
CASSLPDGQHYGYTF
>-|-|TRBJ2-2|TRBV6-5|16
TGTGCCAGCAGTTTCGGACGGAACGCGAACACCGGGGAGCTGTTTTTT
CASSFGRNANTGELFF
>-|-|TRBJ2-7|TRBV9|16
TGTGCCAGCAGCGTAGGTTCGGCAGGGAGCACCTACGAGCAGTACTTC
CASSVGSAGSTYEQYF
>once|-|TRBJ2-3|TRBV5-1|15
TGCGCCAGCAGCGTGACGGGAGTTCACACAGATACGCAGTATTTT
CASSVTGVHTDTQYF
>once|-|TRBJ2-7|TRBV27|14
TGTGCCAGCAGTGTCCGGGACCTCACGACCGAGCAGTACTTC
CASSVRDLTTEQYF